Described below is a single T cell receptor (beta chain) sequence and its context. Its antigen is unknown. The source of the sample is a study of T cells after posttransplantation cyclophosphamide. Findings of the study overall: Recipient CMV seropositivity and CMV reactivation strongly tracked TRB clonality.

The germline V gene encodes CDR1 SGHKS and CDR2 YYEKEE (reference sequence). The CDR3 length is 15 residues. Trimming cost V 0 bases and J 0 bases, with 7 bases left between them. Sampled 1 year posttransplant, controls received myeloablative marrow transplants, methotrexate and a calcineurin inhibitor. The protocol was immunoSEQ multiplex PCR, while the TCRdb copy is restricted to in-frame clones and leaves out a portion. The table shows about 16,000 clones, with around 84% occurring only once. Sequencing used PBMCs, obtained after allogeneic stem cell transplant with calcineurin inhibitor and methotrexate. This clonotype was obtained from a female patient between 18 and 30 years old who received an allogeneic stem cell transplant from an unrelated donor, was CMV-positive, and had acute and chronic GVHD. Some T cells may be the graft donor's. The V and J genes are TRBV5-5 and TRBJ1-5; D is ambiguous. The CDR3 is CASSLAGNSNQPQHF. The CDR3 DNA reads TGTGCCAGCAGCTTGGCGGGAAATAGCAATCAGCCCCAGCATTTT.